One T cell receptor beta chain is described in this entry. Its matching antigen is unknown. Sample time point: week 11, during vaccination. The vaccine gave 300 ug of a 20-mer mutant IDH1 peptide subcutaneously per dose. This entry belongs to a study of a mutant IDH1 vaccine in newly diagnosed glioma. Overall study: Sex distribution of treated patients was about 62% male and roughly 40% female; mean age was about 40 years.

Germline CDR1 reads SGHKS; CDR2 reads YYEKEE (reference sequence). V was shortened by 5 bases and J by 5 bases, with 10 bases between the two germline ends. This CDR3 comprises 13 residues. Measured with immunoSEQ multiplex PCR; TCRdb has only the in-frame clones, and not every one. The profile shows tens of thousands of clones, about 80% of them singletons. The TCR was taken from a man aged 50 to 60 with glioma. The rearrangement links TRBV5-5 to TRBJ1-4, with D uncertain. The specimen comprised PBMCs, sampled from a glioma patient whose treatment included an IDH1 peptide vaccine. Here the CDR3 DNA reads TGTGCCAGCAGTCCGGACTCAAATGAAAAACTGTTTTTT. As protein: CASSPDSNEKLFF.